This TCR beta chain was captured in a study of neoadjuvant anti-PD-1 for oral cavity cancer. Study-level information: Patients without progression got a fourth dose around day 43. The study's findings and limits: After neoadjuvant nivolumab, PBMC T cell clonality was significantly higher in non-responders than responders.

Patients had HPV-negative, locally advanced oral cavity squamous cell carcinoma. Six replicates per PBMC sample, mostly from roughly 0.45 ug of genomic DNA. The assay was immunoSEQ multiplex PCR, and TCRdb's table has in-frame clones only and misses some. This sample has over 14,000 clones; roughly 68% occur once, and the top ten carry less than 3%. This clone was counted once. What it binds is unknown. The sample here was PBMCs, taken before nivolumab (anti-PD-1) treatment. This receptor was taken from a person aged 40 to 85 with oral cavity squamous cell carcinoma.

CDR3: CASSLAGQGSHGYTF. CDR3 DNA: TGTGCCAGCAGCTTGGCGGGGCAGGGGAGCCATGGCTACACCTTC. The J gene is TRBJ1-2, the V gene TRBV5-4; a weak D match, TRBD1 (6 bases). The CDR3 runs 15 residues. The V and J ends lost 0 bases and 6 bases respectively, with 15 bases between them. Germline V gives CDR1 SGHNT, CDR2 YYREEE (reference sequence).